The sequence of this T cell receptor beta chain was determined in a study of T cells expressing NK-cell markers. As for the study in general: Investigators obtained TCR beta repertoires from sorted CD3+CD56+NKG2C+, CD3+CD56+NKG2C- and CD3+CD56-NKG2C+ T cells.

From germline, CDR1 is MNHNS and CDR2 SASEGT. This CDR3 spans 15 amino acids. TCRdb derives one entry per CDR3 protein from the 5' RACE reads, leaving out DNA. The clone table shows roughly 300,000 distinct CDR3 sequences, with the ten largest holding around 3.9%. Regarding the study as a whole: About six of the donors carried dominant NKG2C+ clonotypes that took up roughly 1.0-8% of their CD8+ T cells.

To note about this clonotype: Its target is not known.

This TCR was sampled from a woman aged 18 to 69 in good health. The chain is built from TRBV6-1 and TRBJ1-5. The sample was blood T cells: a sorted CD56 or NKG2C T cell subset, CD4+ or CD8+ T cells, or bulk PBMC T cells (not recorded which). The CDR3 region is CASLSGREGEKPQHF.